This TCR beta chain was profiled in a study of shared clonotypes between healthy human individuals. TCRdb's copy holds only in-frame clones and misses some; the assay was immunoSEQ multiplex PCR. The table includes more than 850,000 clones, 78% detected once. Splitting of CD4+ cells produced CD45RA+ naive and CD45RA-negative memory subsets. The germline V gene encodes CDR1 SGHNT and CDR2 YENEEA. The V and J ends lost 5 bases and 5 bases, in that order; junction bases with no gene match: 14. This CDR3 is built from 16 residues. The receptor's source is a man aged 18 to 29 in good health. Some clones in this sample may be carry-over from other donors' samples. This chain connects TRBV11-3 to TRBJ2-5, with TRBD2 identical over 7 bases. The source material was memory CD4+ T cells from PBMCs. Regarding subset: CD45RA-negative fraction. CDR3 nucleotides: TGTGCCAGCAGCCATGGGTTAAGGGAGGGCCTGGAGACCCAGTACTTC. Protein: CASSHGLREGLETQYF.